A single sample is the source of the 9 T cell receptor beta chains below, sequenced in a study of cytomegalovirus exposure and HLA in healthy donors. The PCR ran on 60 Vbeta and 13 Jbeta primers. Profiling relied on immunoSEQ multiplex PCR, and the TCRdb table lists in-frame clones only, not all of them. This table holds about 160,000 clones, around 70% found once. The sample consisted of PBMCs. The receptors stem from a man younger than 35 in good health and CMV-seropositive.

V gene TRBV5-6 combines with J gene TRBJ2-2, with D perhaps matching TRBD1 (7 bases). Trimming cost V 2 bases and J 4 bases, with 15 bases left between them. The CDR3 spans 16 residues. CDR1 is SGHDT, CDR2 YYEEEE, per germline. The CDR3 protein is CASSFGTAGFTGELFF. The CDR3 nucleotides are TGTGCCAGCAGCTTCGGGACAGCGGGCTTCACCGGGGAGCTGTTTTTT.

The chain has TRBV4-2 and TRBJ2-2, with TRBD1 as a possible D gene (5 bases). The germline V and J ends were trimmed by 4 bases and 6 bases, with 18 bases remaining between them. Germline assignment: CDR1 LGHNA and CDR2 YNFKEQ. The length of the CDR3 is 16 residues. The CDR3 is CASSPTGARESGELFF. The CDR3 DNA sequence: TGTGCCAGCAGCCCCACGGGTGCCAGGGAATCCGGGGAGCTGTTTTTT.

The V and J genes are TRBV30 and TRBJ2-6; 7 bases fit TRBD1. The CDR3 length is 18 residues. Germline V gene lookup returns CDR1 GTSNPN and CDR2 SVGIG (reference sequence). J gave up 2 bases and V 0 bases, and 10 bases lay outside the gene matches. The CDR3 region is CAWSVSGRGFAGANVLTF. In DNA form, the CDR3 reads TGTGCCTGGAGTGTATCAGGCAGGGGGTTTGCTGGGGCCAACGTCCTGACTTTC.

The V gene is TRBV29-1, the J gene TRBJ2-5; 9 bases are a match to TRBD2. From germline, CDR1 is SQVTM and CDR2 ANQGSEA. V was pared by 4 bases and J by 4 bases, with 7 bases of the junction left unmatched. The CDR3 consists of 14 residues. The chain's CDR3 is CSVAGGREGETQYF. CDR3 bases: TGCAGCGTTGCCGGCGGGAGGGAGGGAGAGACCCAGTACTTC.

The chain carries TRBV23-1 and TRBJ2-1; 12 bases line up with TRBD2. TRBV23-1 is an ORF for which the function is uncertain. The J segment lost 0 bases and the V segment lost 3 bases, leaving 9 bases of the junction unmatched. The CDR3 loop spans 19 amino acids. CDR3 loop: CASSHPGLAGSSSYNEQFF. As DNA, the CDR3 is TGCGCCAGCAGTCACCCGGGACTAGCGGGTTCCAGCTCCTACAATGAGCAGTTCTTC.

As DNA, the CDR3 is TGCGCCAGCAGCTTGGCTGGCAGGGGGAATTCTGGGGCCAACGTCCTGACTTTC. Protein product: CASSLAGRGNSGANVLTF. The chain couples TRBV5-1 to TRBJ2-6, with 7 bases identical to TRBD1. The J segment lost 1 base and the V segment lost 0 bases, leaving 7 bases of the junction unmatched. Germline CDR1 SGHRS, CDR2 YFSETQ. The CDR3 sequence is 18 residues long.

The chain has TRBV11-2 and TRBJ1-6; no definite D call. CDR1 is SGHAT and CDR2 is FQNNGV in the germline V gene. The CDR3 spans 15 residues. Trimming stripped 0 bases from V and 7 bases from J, with 10 bases between. CDR3 sequence reads: CASSLDPGRNSPLHF. The DNA for the CDR3 is TGTGCCAGCAGCTTAGATCCAGGAAGAAATTCACCCCTCCACTTT.

The chain employs TRBV6-1 and TRBJ2-1; 9 nucleotides align to TRBD2. This CDR3 has 14 amino acids. Germline values: CDR1 MNHNS, CDR2 SASEGT. V lost 4 bases and J lost 8; bases outside the gene matches: 6. CDR3 sequence reads: CASSGSGRFDEQFF. CDR3 DNA: TGTGCCAGCAGTGGTAGCGGGAGATTCGATGAGCAGTTCTTC.

V is TRBV6-5 and J is TRBJ1-5; D call uncertain. CDR1 MNHEY and CDR2 SVGAGI come from the germline V gene. V was trimmed by 4 bases and J by 0 bases, leaving 7 bases between them. This CDR3 contains 14 residues. The CDR3 reads CASSWASSNQPQHF. DNA for the CDR3: TGTGCCAGCAGTTGGGCCTCTAGCAATCAGCCCCAGCATTTT.